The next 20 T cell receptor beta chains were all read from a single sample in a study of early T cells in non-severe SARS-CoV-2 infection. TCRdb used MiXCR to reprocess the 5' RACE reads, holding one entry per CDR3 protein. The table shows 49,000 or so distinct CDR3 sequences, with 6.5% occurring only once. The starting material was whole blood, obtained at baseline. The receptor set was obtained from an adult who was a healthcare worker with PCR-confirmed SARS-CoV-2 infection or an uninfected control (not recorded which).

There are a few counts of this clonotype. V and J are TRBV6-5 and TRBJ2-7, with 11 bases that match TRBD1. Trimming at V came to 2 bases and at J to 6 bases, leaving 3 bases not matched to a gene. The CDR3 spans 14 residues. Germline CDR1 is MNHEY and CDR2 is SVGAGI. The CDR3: CASSYTGQGAEQYF. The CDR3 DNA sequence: TGTGCCAGCAGTTACACCGGACAGGGGGCCGAGCAGTACTTC.

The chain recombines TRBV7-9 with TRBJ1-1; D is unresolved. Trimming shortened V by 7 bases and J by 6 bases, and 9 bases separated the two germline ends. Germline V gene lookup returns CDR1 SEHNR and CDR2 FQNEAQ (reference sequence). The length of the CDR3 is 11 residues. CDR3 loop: CASTPGPEAFF. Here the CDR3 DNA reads TGTGCCAGCACCCCGGGCCCTGAAGCTTTCTTT.

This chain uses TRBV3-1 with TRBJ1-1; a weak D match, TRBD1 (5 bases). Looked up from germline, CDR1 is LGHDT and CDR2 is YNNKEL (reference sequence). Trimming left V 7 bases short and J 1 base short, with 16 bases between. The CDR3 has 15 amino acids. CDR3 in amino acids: CASNRGRGSNTEAFF. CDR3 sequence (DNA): TGTGCCAGCAACCGAGGACGGGGCTCGAACACTGAAGCTTTCTTT.

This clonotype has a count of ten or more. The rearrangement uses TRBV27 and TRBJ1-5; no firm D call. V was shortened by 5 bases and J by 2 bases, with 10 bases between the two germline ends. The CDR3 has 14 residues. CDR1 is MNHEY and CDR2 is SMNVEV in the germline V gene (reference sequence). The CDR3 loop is CASSLTWGNQPQHF. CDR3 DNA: TGTGCCAGCAGTCTAACATGGGGCAATCAGCCCCAGCATTTT.

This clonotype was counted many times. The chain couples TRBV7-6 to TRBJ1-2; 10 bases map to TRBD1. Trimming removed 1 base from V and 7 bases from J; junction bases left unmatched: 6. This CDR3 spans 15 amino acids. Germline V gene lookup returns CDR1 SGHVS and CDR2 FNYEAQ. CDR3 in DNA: TGTGCCAGCAGCTTAGTCCGACAGGGGGCTAGTGGCTACACCTTC. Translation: CASSLVRQGASGYTF.

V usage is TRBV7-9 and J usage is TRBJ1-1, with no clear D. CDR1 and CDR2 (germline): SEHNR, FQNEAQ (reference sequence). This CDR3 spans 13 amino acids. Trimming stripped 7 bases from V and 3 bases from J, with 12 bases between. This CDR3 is CASTTGLYTEAFF. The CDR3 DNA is TGTGCCAGCACCACTGGGCTCTACACTGAAGCTTTCTTT.

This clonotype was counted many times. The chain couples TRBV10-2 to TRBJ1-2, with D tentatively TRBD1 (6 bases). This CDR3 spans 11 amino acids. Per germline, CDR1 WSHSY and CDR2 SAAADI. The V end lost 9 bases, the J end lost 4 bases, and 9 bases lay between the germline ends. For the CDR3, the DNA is TGCGCCAGTGAAGGGGGCTATGGCTACACCTTC. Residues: CASEGGYGYTF.

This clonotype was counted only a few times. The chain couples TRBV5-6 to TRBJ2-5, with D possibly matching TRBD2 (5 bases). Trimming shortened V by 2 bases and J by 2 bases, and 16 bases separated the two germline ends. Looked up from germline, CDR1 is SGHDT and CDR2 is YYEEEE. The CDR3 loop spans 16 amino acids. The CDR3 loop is CASSFFIRWRQETQYF. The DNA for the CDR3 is TGTGCCAGCAGCTTCTTTATTAGGTGGAGGCAAGAGACCCAGTACTTC. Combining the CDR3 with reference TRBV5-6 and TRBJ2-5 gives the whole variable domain DAGVTQSPTHLIKTRGQQVTLRCSPKSGHDTVSWYQQALGQGPQFIFQYYEEEERQRGNFPDRFSGHQFPNYSSELNVNALLLGDSALYLCASSFFIRWRQETQYFGPGTRLLVL.

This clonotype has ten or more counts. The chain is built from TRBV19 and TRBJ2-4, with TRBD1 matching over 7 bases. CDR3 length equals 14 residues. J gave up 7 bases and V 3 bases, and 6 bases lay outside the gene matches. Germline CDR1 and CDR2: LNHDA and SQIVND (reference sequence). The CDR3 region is CASSISTGMNIQYF. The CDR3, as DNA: TGTGCCAGTAGTATTTCGACAGGGATGAACATTCAGTACTTC.

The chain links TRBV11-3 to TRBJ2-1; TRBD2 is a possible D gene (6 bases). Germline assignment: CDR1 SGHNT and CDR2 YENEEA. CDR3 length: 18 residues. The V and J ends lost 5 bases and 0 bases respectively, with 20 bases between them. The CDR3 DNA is TGTGCCAGCAGCCCACATCCCCCTAGCGCGAGCTCCTACAATGAGCAGTTCTTC. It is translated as CASSPHPPSASSYNEQFF.

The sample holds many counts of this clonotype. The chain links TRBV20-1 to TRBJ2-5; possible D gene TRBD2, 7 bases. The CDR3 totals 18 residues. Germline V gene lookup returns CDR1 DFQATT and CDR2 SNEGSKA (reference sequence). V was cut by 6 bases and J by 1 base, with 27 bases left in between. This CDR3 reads CSARLLRGPFSSQETQYF. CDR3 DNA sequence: TGCAGTGCACGACTGTTGCGGGGGCCCTTTTCAAGCCAAGAGACCCAGTACTTC.

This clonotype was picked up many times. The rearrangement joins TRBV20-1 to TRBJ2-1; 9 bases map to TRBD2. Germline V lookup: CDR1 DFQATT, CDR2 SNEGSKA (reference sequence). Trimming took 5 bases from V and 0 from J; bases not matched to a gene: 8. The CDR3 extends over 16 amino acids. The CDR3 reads CSARTSEAYSYNEQFF. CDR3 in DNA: TGCAGTGCTCGGACTAGCGAGGCTTACTCCTACAATGAGCAGTTCTTC.

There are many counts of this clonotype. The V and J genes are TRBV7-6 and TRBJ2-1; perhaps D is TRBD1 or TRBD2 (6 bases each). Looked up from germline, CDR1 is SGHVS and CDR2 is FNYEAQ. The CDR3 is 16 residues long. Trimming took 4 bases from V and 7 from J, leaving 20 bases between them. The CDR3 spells CASSYGVEGGLNEQFF. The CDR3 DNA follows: TGTGCCAGCAGCTACGGGGTCGAGGGGGGCCTAAATGAGCAGTTCTTC.

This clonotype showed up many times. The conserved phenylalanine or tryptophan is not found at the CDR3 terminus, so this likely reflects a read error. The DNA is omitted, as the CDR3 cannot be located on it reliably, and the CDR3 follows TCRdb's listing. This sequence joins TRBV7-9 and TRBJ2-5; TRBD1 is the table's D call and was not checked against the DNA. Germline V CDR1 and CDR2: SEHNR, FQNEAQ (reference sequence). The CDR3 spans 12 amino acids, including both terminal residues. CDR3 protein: CASSLPPEAGAS.

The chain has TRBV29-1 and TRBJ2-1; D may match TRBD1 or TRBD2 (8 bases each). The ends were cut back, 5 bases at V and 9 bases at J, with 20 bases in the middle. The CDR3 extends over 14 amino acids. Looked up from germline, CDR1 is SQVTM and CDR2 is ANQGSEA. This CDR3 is CSVSGGQGAAEQFF. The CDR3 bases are TGCAGCGTTTCGGGAGGGCAGGGGGCGGCTGAGCAGTTCTTC.

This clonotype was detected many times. CDR3 protein: CASIRPSGGAYNEQFF. Here the CDR3 DNA reads TGTGCCAGCATTAGGCCTAGCGGGGGGGCCTACAATGAGCAGTTCTTC. The chain is built from TRBV2 and TRBJ2-1; 12 bases are a match to TRBD2. The junction had 6 bases not matched to a gene; V was cut back by 7 bases and J by 2 bases. The CDR3 is made up of 16 amino acids. Germline CDR1 reads SNHLY; CDR2 reads FYNNEI.

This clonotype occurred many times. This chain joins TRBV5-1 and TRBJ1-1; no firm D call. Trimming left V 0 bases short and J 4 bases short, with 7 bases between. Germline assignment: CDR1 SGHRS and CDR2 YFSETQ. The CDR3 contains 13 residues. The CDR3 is CASSLGLSTEAFF. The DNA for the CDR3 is TGCGCCAGCAGCTTGGGCCTAAGCACTGAAGCTTTCTTT.

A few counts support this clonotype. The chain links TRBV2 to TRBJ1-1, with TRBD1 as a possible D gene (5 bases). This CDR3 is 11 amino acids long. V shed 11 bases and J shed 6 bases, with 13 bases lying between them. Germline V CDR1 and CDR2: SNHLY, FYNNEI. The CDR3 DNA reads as TGTGCCTGTCAGGGAAACGCTGAAGCTTTCTTT. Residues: CACQGNAEAFF. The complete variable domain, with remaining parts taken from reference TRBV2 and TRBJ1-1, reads EPEVTQTPSHQVTQMGQEVILRCVPISNHLYFYWYRQILGQKVEFLVSFYNNEISEKSEIFDDQFSVERPDGSNFTLKIRSTKLEDSAMYFCACQGNAEAFFGQGTRLTVV.

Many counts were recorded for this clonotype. Written as DNA, the CDR3 is TGCAGTGCTAGAGATGAGCCGGGACAGTCCTACGAGCAGTACTTC. Residues: CSARDEPGQSYEQYF. V and J are TRBV20-1 and TRBJ2-7; 7 positions match TRBD1. This CDR3 spans 15 amino acids. The V gene end was trimmed by 0 bases and the J gene end by 1 base; junction bases not matched to a gene: 6. Per germline, CDR1 DFQATT and CDR2 SNEGSKA (reference sequence).

This CDR3 reads CASSLMEGNKVTEAFF. CDR3 nucleotide sequence: TGTGCCAGCAGTTTAATGGAAGGGAACAAAGTTACTGAAGCTTTCTTT. The chain has TRBV12-3 or TRBV12-4 and TRBJ1-1; D gene unclear. This CDR3 comprises 16 residues. Trimming removed 2 bases at V and 5 bases at J, with 18 bases between.